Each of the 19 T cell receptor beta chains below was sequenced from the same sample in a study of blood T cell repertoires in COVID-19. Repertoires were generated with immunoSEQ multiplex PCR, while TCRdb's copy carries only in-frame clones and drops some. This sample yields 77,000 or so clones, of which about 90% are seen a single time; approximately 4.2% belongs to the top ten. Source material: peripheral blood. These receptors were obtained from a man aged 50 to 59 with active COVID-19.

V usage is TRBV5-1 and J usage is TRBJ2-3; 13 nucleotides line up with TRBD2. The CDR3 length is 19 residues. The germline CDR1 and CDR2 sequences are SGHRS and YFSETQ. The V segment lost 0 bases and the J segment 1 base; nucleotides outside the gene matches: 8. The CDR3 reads CASSLATSGRAYGTDTQYF. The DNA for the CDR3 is TGCGCCAGCAGCTTGGCCACTAGCGGGAGGGCCTATGGCACAGATACGCAGTATTTT.

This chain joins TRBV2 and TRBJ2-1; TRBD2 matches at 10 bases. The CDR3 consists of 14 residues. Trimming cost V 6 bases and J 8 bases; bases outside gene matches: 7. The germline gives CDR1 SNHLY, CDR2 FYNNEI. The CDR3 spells CASRLAGIFHEQFF. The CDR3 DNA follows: TGTGCCAGCAGACTAGCGGGAATCTTCCATGAGCAGTTCTTC.

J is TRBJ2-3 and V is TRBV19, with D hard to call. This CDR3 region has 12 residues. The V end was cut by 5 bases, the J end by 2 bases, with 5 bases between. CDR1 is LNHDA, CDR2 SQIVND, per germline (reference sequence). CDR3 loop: CASSPNTDTQYF. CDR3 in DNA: TGTGCCAGTAGTCCAAACACAGATACGCAGTATTTT.

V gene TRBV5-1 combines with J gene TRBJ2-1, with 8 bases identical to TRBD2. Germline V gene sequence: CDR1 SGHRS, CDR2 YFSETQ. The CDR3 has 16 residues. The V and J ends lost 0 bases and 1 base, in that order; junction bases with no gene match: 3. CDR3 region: CASSLVSGSSYNEQFF. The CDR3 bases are TGCGCCAGCAGCTTGGTAAGCGGGAGTTCCTACAATGAGCAGTTCTTC.

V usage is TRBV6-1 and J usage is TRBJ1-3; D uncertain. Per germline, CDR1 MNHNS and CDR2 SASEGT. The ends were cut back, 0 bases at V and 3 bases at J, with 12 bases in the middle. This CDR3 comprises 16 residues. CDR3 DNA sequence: TGTGCCAGCAGTGAAGCGCTAGGAGGCCGTGGAAACACCATATATTTT. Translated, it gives CASSEALGGRGNTIYF.

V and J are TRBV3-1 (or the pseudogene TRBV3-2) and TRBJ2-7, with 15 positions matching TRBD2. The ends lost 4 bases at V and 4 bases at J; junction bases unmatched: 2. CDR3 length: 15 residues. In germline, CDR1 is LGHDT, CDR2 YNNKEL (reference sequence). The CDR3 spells CASSRGTSGRYEQYF. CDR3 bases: TGTGCCAGCAGCCGCGGGACTAGCGGGAGGTACGAGCAGTACTTC.

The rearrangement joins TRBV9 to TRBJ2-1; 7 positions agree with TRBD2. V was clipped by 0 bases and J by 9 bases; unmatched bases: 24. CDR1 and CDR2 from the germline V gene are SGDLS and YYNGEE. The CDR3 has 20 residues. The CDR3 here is CASSVERRTAPAEAGSEQFF. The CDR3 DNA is TGTGCCAGCAGCGTAGAACGCAGGACCGCCCCGGCGGAAGCGGGAAGTGAGCAGTTCTTC.

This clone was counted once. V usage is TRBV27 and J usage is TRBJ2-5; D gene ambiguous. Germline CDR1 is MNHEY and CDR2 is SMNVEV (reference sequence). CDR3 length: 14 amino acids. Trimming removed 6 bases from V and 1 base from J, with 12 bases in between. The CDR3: CASSFRNSQETQYF. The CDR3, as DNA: TGTGCCAGCAGCTTCCGTAATAGCCAAGAGACCCAGTACTTC.

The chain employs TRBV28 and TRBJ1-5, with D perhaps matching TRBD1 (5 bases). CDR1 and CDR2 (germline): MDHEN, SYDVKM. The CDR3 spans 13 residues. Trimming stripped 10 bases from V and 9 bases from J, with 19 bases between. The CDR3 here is CATCLGAQGPQHF. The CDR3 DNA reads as TGTGCCACCTGCCTTGGGGCCCAGGGGCCCCAGCATTTT.

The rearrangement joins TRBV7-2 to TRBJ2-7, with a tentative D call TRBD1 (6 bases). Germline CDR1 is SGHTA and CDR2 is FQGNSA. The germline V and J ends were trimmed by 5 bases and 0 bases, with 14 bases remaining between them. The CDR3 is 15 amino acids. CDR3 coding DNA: TGTGCCAGCAGCGTCCAGGGGCTACCCTCCTACGAGCAGTACTTC. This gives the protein CASSVQGLPSYEQYF.

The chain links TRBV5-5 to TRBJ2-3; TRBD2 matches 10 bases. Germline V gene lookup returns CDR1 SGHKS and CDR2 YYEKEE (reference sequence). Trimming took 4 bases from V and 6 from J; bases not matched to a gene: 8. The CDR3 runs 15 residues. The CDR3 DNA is TGTGCCAGCAGCGTAAGCGGGAGGGCGGATGATACGCAGTATTTT. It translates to CASSVSGRADDTQYF.

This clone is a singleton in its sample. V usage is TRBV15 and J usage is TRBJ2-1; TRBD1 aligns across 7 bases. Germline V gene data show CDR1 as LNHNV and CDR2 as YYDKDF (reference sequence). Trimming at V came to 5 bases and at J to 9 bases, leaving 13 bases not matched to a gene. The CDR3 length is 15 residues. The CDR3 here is CATSRAGTAKGEQFF. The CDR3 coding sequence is TGTGCCACCAGCCGTGCAGGGACAGCGAAGGGTGAGCAGTTCTTC.

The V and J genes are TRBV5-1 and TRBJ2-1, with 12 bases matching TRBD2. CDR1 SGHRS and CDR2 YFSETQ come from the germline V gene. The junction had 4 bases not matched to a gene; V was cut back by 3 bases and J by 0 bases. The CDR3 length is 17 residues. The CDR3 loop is CASSSGLAGHSYNEQFF. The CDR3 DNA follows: TGCGCCAGCAGCTCTGGACTAGCGGGACACTCCTACAATGAGCAGTTCTTC.

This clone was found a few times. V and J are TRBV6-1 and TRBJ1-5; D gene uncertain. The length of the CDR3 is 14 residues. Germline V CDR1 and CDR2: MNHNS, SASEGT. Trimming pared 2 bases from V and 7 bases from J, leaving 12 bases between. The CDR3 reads CASSEPIAGQPQHF. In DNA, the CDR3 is TGTGCCAGCAGTGAACCGATAGCGGGGCAGCCCCAGCATTTT.

Written as DNA, the CDR3 is TGCGCCAGCAGCTTGGGAGGCCTAGCCGGGGCAGATACGCAGTATTTT. This codes for CASSLGGLAGADTQYF. The chain carries TRBV5-1 and TRBJ2-3; D is possibly TRBD2 (5 bases). CDR3 length equals 16 residues. Germline V CDR1 and CDR2: SGHRS, YFSETQ. V lost 0 bases, J lost 4 bases, and 15 bases lay in between.

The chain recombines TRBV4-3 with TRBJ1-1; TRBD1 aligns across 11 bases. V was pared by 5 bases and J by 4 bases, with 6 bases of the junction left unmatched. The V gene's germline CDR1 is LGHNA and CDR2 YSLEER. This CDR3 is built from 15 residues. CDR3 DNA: TGCGCCAGCAGCAATTCCGGGACAGGGGGCACTGAAGCTTTCTTT. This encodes CASSNSGTGGTEAFF.

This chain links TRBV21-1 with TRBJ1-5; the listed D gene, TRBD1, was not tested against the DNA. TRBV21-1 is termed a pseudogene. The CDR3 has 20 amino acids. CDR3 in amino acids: CASSKALLSLDRGRNQPQHF. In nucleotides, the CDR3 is TGTGCCAGCAGCAAAGCGCTTTTGTCTCTAGACAGGGGGCGTAATCAGCCCCAGCATTTT.

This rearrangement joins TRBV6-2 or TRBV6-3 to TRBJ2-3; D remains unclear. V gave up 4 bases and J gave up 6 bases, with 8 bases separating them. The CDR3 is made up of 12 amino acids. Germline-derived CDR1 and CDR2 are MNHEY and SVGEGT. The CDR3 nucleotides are TGTGCCAGCAGTTCCTTGGCCGATACGCAGTATTTT. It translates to CASSSLADTQYF.

The CDR3 sequence: CASSLAGSGANVLTF. The CDR3 DNA is TGTGCCAGCAGCCTAGCGGGGTCTGGGGCCAACGTCCTGACTTTC. The chain is built from TRBV6-6 and TRBJ2-6, with 9 bases identical to TRBD2. The V gene end was trimmed by 6 bases and the J gene end by 1 base; junction bases not matched to a gene: 1. Looked up from germline, CDR1 is MNHNY and CDR2 is SVGAGI (reference sequence). This CDR3 region has 15 residues.